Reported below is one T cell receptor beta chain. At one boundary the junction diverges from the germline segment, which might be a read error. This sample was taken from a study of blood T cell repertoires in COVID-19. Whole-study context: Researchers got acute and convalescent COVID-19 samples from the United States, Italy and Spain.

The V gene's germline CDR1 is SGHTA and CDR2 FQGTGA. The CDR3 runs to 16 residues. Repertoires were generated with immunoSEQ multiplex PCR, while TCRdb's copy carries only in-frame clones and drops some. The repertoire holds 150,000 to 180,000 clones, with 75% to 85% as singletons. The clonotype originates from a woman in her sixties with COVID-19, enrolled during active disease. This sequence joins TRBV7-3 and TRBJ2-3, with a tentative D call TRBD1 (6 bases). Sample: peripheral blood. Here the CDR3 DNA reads TGTGCCAGCAGCTTACTGGATGGGAGAGCAGGGGATCGATTTAGTTTT. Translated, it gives CASSLLDGRAGDRFSF.